Listed below are T cell receptor beta chains from one sample, sequenced in a study of monozygotic twins with inflammatory bowel disease. TCRdb re-called the 5' RACE reads and catalogs CDR3 proteins one per entry, DNA excluded. The sample table includes over 110,000 distinct CDR3 sequences. The sample was blood. These receptors were collected from a human donor with ulcerative colitis or Crohn's disease, or a healthy co-twin of an affected twin (not recorded which). Both conserved end residues are part of each CDR3.

16	TRBJ1-5	TRBV29-1	CSVQNVGGQQNQPQHF
13	TRBJ2-1	TRBV7-2	CASLAGGWNEQFF
15	TRBJ1-2	TRBV20-1	CSARSAGGVIVGYTF
11	TRBJ2-2	TRBV6-5	CASSRWGELFF
16	TRBJ1-1	TRBV19	CASTPHTVSMNTEAFF
16	TRBJ2-3	TRBV4-2	CASSQTPKRRTDTQYF
13	TRBJ1-6	TRBV5-4	CASSLDSGSPLHF
14	TRBJ2-5	TRBV7-7	CASSLTGGEETQYF
13	TRBJ1-2	TRBV5-4	CASSWGQEYGYTF
15	TRBJ2-7	TRBV20-1	CSARDHDRATYEQYF
16	TRBJ2-1	TRBV18	CASSPPGTISYNEQFF
17	TRBJ1-6	TRBV5-4	CASSFDYKGIVNSPLHF
15	TRBJ2-1	TRBV5-1	CASSSLGQGNNEQFF
15	TRBJ2-7	TRBV5-1	CASRESGTRSYEQYF
12	TRBJ2-7	TRBV4-1	CASRDTSYEQYF
13	TRBJ1-1	TRBV7-9	CASSYRESTEAFF
15	TRBJ2-7	TRBV6-2/TRBV6-3	CASSYLGVSSYEQYF
16	TRBJ2-4	TRBV5-1	CASSFPGAGDKNIQYF
14	TRBJ2-7	TRBV5-1	CASSFGQGRYEQYF
15	TRBJ2-2	TRBV5-1	CASSIGTTNTGELFF
15	TRBJ2-2	TRBV4-3	CASSTVWGTTGELFF
13	TRBJ1-4	TRBV6-5	CASYEGVGEKLFF
14	TRBJ1-1	TRBV7-2	CASSPSPEDTEAFF
14	TRBJ2-1	TRBV4-3	CASSQDLTYNEQFF
14	TRBJ1-4	TRBV4-1	CASKPGQGNEKLFF
15	TRBJ1-1	TRBV4-2	CASSPTKSLSTEAFF